A selection of T cell receptor beta chains follows, all from one sample in a study of cytomegalovirus exposure and HLA in healthy donors. Libraries were prepared by immunoSEQ multiplex PCR; TCRdb keeps only in-frame clonotypes and omits some of them. Among some 130,000 clones listed, approximately 80% were seen once. What was sequenced was PBMCs. These receptors all stem from a man aged 45-60 years in good health and CMV-seronegative. Both conserved end residues are part of each CDR3. D genes are given only for firm matches. Only some rows state a clone size, as once, few, many or a class for expanded clones.

d_call: TRBD1; j_call: TRBJ1-1; clone_size: .; v_call: TRBV18; cdr3_aa: CASSQGANTEAFF; cdr3_nt: TGTGCCAGCTCGCAGGGGGCCAACACTGAAGCTTTCTTT
d_call: .; j_call: TRBJ2-7; clone_size: .; v_call: TRBV13; cdr3_aa: CASSLPRLSYEQYF; cdr3_nt: TGTGCCAGCAGCTTACCCAGGCTCTCCTACGAGCAGTACTTC
d_call: TRBD2; j_call: TRBJ2-4; clone_size: once; v_call: TRBV5-4; cdr3_aa: CASSPGGVAGDTDIQYF; cdr3_nt: TGTGCCAGCAGCCCGGGTGGGGTAGCGGGAGATACCGACATTCAGTACTTC
d_call: TRBD1; j_call: TRBJ2-7; clone_size: few; v_call: TRBV7-2; cdr3_aa: CASSLGSAGGNEQYF; cdr3_nt: TGTGCCAGCAGCTTAGGGTCGGCAGGGGGAAACGAGCAGTACTTC
d_call: TRBD1; j_call: TRBJ2-7; clone_size: .; v_call: TRBV5-1; cdr3_aa: CASSWDRPFYEQYF; cdr3_nt: TGCGCCAGCAGCTGGGACAGGCCTTTCTACGAGCAGTACTTC
d_call: TRBD2; j_call: TRBJ2-1; clone_size: .; v_call: TRBV2; cdr3_aa: CASRTSGLYNEQFF; cdr3_nt: TGTGCCAGCAGGACTAGCGGGCTATACAATGAGCAGTTCTTC
d_call: .; j_call: TRBJ1-3; clone_size: once; v_call: TRBV5-1; cdr3_aa: CASSPGDTFSGNTIYF; cdr3_nt: TGCGCCAGCAGCCCCGGGGACACCTTCTCTGGAAACACCATATATTTT
d_call: .; j_call: TRBJ2-1; clone_size: .; v_call: TRBV9; cdr3_aa: CASSVATATRGSYNEQFF; cdr3_nt: TGTGCCAGCAGCGTAGCTACGGCGACCCGAGGCTCCTACAATGAGCAGTTCTTC
d_call: TRBD1; j_call: TRBJ2-1; clone_size: .; v_call: TRBV6-1; cdr3_aa: CASSEWGQGNENEQFF; cdr3_nt: TGTGCCAGCAGTGAATGGGGACAGGGGAATGAGAATGAGCAGTTCTTC
d_call: TRBD2; j_call: TRBJ2-7; clone_size: .; v_call: TRBV11-2; cdr3_aa: CASSPTSGMYEQYF; cdr3_nt: TGTGCCAGCAGCCCGACTAGCGGGATGTACGAGCAGTACTTC
d_call: TRBD1; j_call: TRBJ2-7; clone_size: .; v_call: TRBV6-5; cdr3_aa: CASRGQGRAYEQYF; cdr3_nt: TGTGCCAGCAGAGGACAGGGTCGGGCTTACGAGCAGTACTTC
d_call: .; j_call: TRBJ2-3; clone_size: .; v_call: TRBV6-5; cdr3_aa: CASSYSSIDTQYF; cdr3_nt: TGTGCCAGCAGTTACTCGAGTATAGATACGCAGTATTTT
d_call: TRBD2; j_call: TRBJ2-3; clone_size: .; v_call: TRBV5-5; cdr3_aa: CASSSEREPLDTQYF; cdr3_nt: TGTGCCAGCAGCTCAGAGCGGGAGCCTCTAGATACGCAGTATTTT
d_call: TRBD2; j_call: TRBJ2-1; clone_size: once; v_call: TRBV27; cdr3_aa: CASSLLGLAEGSSYNEQFF; cdr3_nt: TGTGCCAGCAGTTTACTGGGACTAGCGGAGGGAAGCTCCTACAATGAGCAGTTCTTC
d_call: TRBD1; j_call: TRBJ2-7; clone_size: .; v_call: TRBV28; cdr3_aa: CASSWAGTGSYEQYF; cdr3_nt: TGTGCCAGCAGTTGGGCCGGGACAGGTTCCTACGAGCAGTACTTC
d_call: .; j_call: TRBJ1-1; clone_size: once; v_call: TRBV18; cdr3_aa: CASSPQRVNTEAFF; cdr3_nt: TGTGCCAGCTCACCACAGCGGGTAAACACTGAAGCTTTCTTT
d_call: TRBD1; j_call: TRBJ2-7; clone_size: many; v_call: TRBV28; cdr3_aa: CASKKQGPPYEQYF; cdr3_nt: TGTGCCAGCAAGAAACAGGGGCCCCCGTACGAGCAGTACTTC
d_call: .; j_call: TRBJ2-5; clone_size: .; v_call: TRBV4-2; cdr3_aa: CASSQDWQGSVETQYF; cdr3_nt: TGTGCCAGCAGCCAAGATTGGCAGGGAAGTGTAGAGACCCAGTACTTC
d_call: TRBD1; j_call: TRBJ2-2; clone_size: once; v_call: TRBV6-5; cdr3_aa: CASRTGDGTGELFF; cdr3_nt: TGTGCCAGCAGGACAGGGGACGGTACCGGGGAGCTGTTTTTT
d_call: .; j_call: TRBJ1-1; clone_size: once; v_call: TRBV28; cdr3_aa: CATQNHNRVNTEAFF; cdr3_nt: TGTGCCACACAGAACCACAACAGGGTGAACACTGAAGCTTTCTTT
d_call: .; j_call: TRBJ1-5; clone_size: once; v_call: TRBV21-1; cdr3_aa: CASTPGGWSNQPQHF; cdr3_nt: TGTGCCAGCACCCCGGGAGGGTGGAGCAATCAGCCCCAGCATTTT
d_call: .; j_call: TRBJ2-7; clone_size: few; v_call: TRBV6-1; cdr3_aa: CASSDTGRRGVTYEQYF; cdr3_nt: TGTGCCAGCAGTGATACAGGACGGCGGGGTGTTACCTACGAGCAGTACTTC
d_call: .; j_call: TRBJ1-4; clone_size: .; v_call: TRBV2; cdr3_aa: CASSRQGRSEKLFF; cdr3_nt: TGTGCCAGCAGTCGTCAGGGCCGCAGTGAAAAACTGTTTTTT
d_call: TRBD2; j_call: TRBJ2-7; clone_size: .; v_call: TRBV4-1; cdr3_aa: CASSQGLAGEYEQYF; cdr3_nt: TGCGCCAGCAGCCAAGGACTAGCGGGAGAATACGAGCAGTACTTC
d_call: .; j_call: TRBJ2-3; clone_size: .; v_call: TRBV27; cdr3_aa: CASSLLGGAITDTQYF; cdr3_nt: TGTGCCAGCAGTTTATTGGGGGGAGCCATCACAGATACGCAGTATTTT
d_call: TRBD1; j_call: TRBJ1-2; clone_size: once; v_call: TRBV29-1; cdr3_aa: CSVGAPTGGKGYTF; cdr3_nt: TGCAGCGTCGGAGCCCCTACAGGGGGAAAAGGCTACACCTTC
d_call: TRBD1; j_call: TRBJ2-7; clone_size: .; v_call: TRBV7-8; cdr3_aa: CASSSSRDRGGVPYF; cdr3_nt: TGTGCCAGCAGCTCGAGCCGGGACAGGGGTGGCGTCCCGTACTTC
d_call: .; j_call: TRBJ1-5; clone_size: .; v_call: TRBV23-1; cdr3_aa: CASSHRGGPGSNQPQHF; cdr3_nt: TGCGCCAGCAGTCACCGGGGGGGTCCGGGGAGCAATCAGCCCCAGCATTTT
d_call: .; j_call: TRBJ2-7; clone_size: once; v_call: TRBV4-3; cdr3_aa: CASSKAVGAGTYEQYF; cdr3_nt: TGCGCCAGCTCTAAAGCGGTGGGCGCGGGGACCTACGAGCAGTACTTC
d_call: .; j_call: TRBJ1-5; clone_size: .; v_call: TRBV5-1; cdr3_aa: CASSLAGARNQPQHF; cdr3_nt: TGCGCCAGCAGCTTGGCAGGGGCGAGGAATCAGCCCCAGCATTTT
d_call: .; j_call: TRBJ1-2; clone_size: few; v_call: TRBV19; cdr3_aa: CASSIDGYTNYGYTF; cdr3_nt: TGTGCCAGTAGTATAGATGGTTACACTAACTATGGCTACACCTTC
d_call: TRBD2; j_call: TRBJ2-2; clone_size: .; v_call: TRBV27; cdr3_aa: CASRGLAGASTGELFF; cdr3_nt: TGTGCCAGCAGGGGACTAGCGGGAGCTTCCACCGGGGAGCTGTTTTTT
d_call: TRBD1; j_call: TRBJ2-7; clone_size: .; v_call: TRBV30; cdr3_aa: CAWSGGSRGEQYF; cdr3_nt: TGTGCCTGGAGTGGTGGGAGCAGGGGGGAGCAGTACTTC
d_call: .; j_call: TRBJ2-1; clone_size: .; v_call: TRBV5-6; cdr3_aa: CASSVDRYNEQFF; cdr3_nt: TGTGCCAGCAGCGTGGACAGATACAATGAGCAGTTCTTC